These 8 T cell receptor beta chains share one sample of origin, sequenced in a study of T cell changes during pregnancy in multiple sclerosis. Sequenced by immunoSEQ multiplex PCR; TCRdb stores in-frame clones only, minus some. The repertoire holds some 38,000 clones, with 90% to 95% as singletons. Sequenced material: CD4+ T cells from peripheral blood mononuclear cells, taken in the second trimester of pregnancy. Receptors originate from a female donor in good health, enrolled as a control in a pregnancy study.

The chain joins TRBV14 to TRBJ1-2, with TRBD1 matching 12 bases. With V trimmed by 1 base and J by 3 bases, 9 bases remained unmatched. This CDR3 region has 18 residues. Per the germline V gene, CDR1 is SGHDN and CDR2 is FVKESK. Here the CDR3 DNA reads TGTGCCAGCAGCCAAGGACCGGGACAGGGGGCGCCTCACTATGGCTACACCTTC. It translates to CASSQGPGQGAPHYGYTF.

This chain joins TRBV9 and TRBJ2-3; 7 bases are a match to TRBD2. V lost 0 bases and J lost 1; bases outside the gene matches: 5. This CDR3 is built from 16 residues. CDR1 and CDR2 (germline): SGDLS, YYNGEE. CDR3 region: CASSVGAGVRTDTQYF. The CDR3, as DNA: TGTGCCAGCAGCGTAGGGGCGGGGGTTCGCACAGATACGCAGTATTTT.

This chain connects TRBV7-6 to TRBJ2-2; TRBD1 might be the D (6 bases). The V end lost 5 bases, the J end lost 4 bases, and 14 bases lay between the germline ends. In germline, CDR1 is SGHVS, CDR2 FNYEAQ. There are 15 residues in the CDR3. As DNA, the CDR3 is TGTGCCAGCAGCCTCCGTGGGGGCGGCACCGGGGAGCTGTTTTTT. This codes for CASSLRGGGTGELFF.

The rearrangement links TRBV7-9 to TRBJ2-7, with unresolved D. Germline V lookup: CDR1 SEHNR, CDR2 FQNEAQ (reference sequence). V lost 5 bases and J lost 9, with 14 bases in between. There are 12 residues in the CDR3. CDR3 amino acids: CASSPPTDRQYF. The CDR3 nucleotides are TGTGCCAGCAGCCCGCCTACAGACCGGCAGTACTTC. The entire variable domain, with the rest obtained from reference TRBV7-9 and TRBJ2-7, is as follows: DTGVSQNPRHKITKRGQNVTFRCDPISEHNRLYWYRQTLGQGPEFLTYFQNEAQLEKSRLLSDRFSAERPKGSFSTLEIQRTEQGDSAMYLCASSPPTDRQYFGPGTRLTVT.

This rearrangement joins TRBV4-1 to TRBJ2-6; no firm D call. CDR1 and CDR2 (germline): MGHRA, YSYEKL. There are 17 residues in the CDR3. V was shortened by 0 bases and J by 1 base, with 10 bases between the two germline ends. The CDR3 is CASSQDRFSSGANVLTF. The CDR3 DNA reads TGCGCCAGCAGCCAAGACAGGTTTTCGTCTGGGGCCAACGTCCTGACTTTC.

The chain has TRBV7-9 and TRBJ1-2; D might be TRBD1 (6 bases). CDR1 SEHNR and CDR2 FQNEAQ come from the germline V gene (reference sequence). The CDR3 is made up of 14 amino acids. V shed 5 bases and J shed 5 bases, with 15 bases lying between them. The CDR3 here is CASSPQGFGYGYTF. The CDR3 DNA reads TGTGCCAGCAGCCCCCAGGGGTTCGGGTATGGCTACACCTTC.

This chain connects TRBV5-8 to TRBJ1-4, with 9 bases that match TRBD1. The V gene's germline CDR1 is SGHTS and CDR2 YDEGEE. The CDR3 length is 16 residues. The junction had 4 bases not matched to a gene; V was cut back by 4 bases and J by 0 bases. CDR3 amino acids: CASSLGQGPTNEKLFF. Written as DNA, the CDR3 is TGTGCCAGCAGCCTGGGACAGGGTCCAACTAATGAAAAACTGTTTTTT.

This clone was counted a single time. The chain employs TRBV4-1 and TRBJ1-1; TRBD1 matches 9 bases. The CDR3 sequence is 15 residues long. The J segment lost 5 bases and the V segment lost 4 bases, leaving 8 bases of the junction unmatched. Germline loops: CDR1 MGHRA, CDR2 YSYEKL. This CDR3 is CASSPLGQGGTEAFF. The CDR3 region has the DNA TGCGCCAGCAGCCCCTTGGGACAGGGAGGGACTGAAGCTTTCTTT.